These 5 T cell receptor beta chains were all obtained from the same sample, sequenced in a study of blood T cell repertoires in COVID-19. The data were produced by immunoSEQ multiplex PCR, yet TCRdb's version contains in-frame clones alone and is incomplete. The sample yields about 62,000 clones, around nine tenths seen once. Sequenced material: peripheral blood. These receptors were collected from a man between 65 and 85 years old with acute or convalescent COVID-19.

CDR3 nucleotide sequence: TGCGCCAGCAGCCCCCCCCGGACTAGCGGGAGGGCACGTACGCAGTATTTT. This translates into CASSPPRTSGRARTQYF. This chain uses TRBV5-1 with TRBJ2-3; 15 positions agree with TRBD2. This CDR3 is 17 amino acids long. Trimming at V came to 4 bases and at J to 8 bases, leaving 11 bases not matched to a gene. Germline CDR1 is SGHRS and CDR2 is YFSETQ.

This clone appeared a single time. This chain joins TRBV12-3 or TRBV12-4 and TRBJ2-7; D is unclear. Trimming left V 5 bases short and J 2 bases short, with 10 bases between. This CDR3 has 13 amino acids. CDR3 DNA: TGTGCCAGCAGTCATAGAGCCCCCTACGAGCAGTACTTC. It translates to CASSHRAPYEQYF.

This clone showed up just a few times. The genes are TRBV27 and TRBJ2-7; 12 nucleotides match TRBD1. After removal of 2 bases from V and 7 bases from J, the junction contained 6 bases not matched to a gene. Per the germline V gene, CDR1 is MNHEY and CDR2 is SMNVEV (reference sequence). This CDR3 comprises 15 residues. The CDR3 loop is CASSLVRDRGHEQYF. The CDR3 region has the DNA TGTGCCAGCAGTTTAGTCAGGGACAGGGGGCATGAGCAGTACTTC.

The gene calls are TRBV20-1 and TRBJ1-1; 8 bases are a match to TRBD1. Per germline, CDR1 DFQATT and CDR2 SNEGSKA (reference sequence). This CDR3 is 11 amino acids long. With 6 bases clipped from V and 10 bases from J, the junction kept 7 bases outside the gene matches. This CDR3 reads CSALQGAGAFF. As DNA, the CDR3 is TGCAGTGCCCTCCAGGGGGCAGGAGCTTTCTTT.

This chain uses TRBV4-1 with TRBJ1-1, with 8 bases that match TRBD1. Germline V gene sequence: CDR1 MGHRA, CDR2 YSYEKL. V gave up 5 bases and J gave up 0 bases; unmatched junction bases: 11. The CDR3 consists of 17 residues. DNA of the CDR3: TGCGCCAGCAGCGTCGCTCCAGGGGGCAGGGTGAACACTGAAGCTTTCTTT. Amino acids: CASSVAPGGRVNTEAFF.